This is a list of T cell receptor beta chains from one sample in a study of identical twins. Each CDR3 protein gets one entry after TCRdb re-called the 5' RACE reads with MiXCR. The data hold hundreds of thousands of distinct CDR3 sequences, with approximately 7% observed a single time. Another study also made use of these data, one on yellow fever vaccine responses in identical twins.

Specimen: memory (CD45RO+) T cells sorted from blood. Receptors originate from a woman between 18 and 29 years old in good health. CDR3s include the opening cysteine and the closing phenylalanine or tryptophan. Each record gives: CDR3 protein, CDR3 DNA, J gene, clone size, CDR3 length, D gene, V gene. A D gene is named only where the DNA matches it firmly. The size of a clone is reported for some rows only, either as once, few or many, or as a class for expanded clones.

CDR3aa: CASSLTANTGELFF; CDR3nt: TGTGCCAGCAGCTTAACTGCGAACACCGGGGAGCTGTTTTTT; j_gene: TRBJ2-2; abundance: many; len: 14; d_gene: -; v_gene: TRBV7-3
CDR3aa: CASSQERLQGLFF; CDR3nt: TGTGCCAGCAGCCAAGAAAGACTACAGGGCCTGTTTTTT; j_gene: TRBJ1-4; abundance: -; len: 13; d_gene: -; v_gene: TRBV3-1
CDR3aa: CASSLNNLLNTEAFF; CDR3nt: TGCGCCAGCAGCTTGAATAACCTGTTAAACACTGAAGCTTTCTTT; j_gene: TRBJ1-1; abundance: many; len: 15; d_gene: -; v_gene: TRBV5-1
CDR3aa: CAIRNGREETQYF; CDR3nt: TGTGCCATCAGGAACGGACGAGAAGAGACCCAGTACTTC; j_gene: TRBJ2-5; abundance: many; len: 13; d_gene: -; v_gene: TRBV10-3
CDR3aa: CASSQLLQLSNQPQHF; CDR3nt: TGCGCCAGCAGCCAACTTTTACAGCTTAGCAATCAGCCCCAGCATTTT; j_gene: TRBJ1-5; abundance: -; len: 16; d_gene: -; v_gene: TRBV4-1
CDR3aa: CASSSRGYTEAFF; CDR3nt: TGTGCCAGCAGCTCCCGGGGGTACACTGAAGCTTTCTTT; j_gene: TRBJ1-1; abundance: -; len: 13; d_gene: -; v_gene: TRBV5-5
CDR3aa: CASSNAAGPQETQYF; CDR3nt: TGTGCCAGCAGTAACGCAGCGGGACCACAAGAGACCCAGTACTTC; j_gene: TRBJ2-5; abundance: medium-sized; len: 15; d_gene: TRBD2; v_gene: TRBV6-1
CDR3aa: CCFWGPGTGGTDTQYF; CDR3nt: TGCTGTTTCTGGGGCCCCGGGACAGGGGGAACAGATACGCAGTATTTT; j_gene: TRBJ2-3; abundance: -; len: 16; d_gene: TRBD1; v_gene: TRBV20-1
CDR3aa: CATSPGGYANYGYTF; CDR3nt: TGTGCCACCAGCCCTGGGGGATATGCTAACTATGGCTACACCTTC; j_gene: TRBJ1-2; abundance: many; len: 15; d_gene: -; v_gene: TRBV24-1
CDR3aa: CASSPDRGSNQPQHF; CDR3nt: TGTGCCAGCAGCCCCGACAGGGGCTCCAATCAGCCCCAGCATTTT; j_gene: TRBJ1-5; abundance: few; len: 15; d_gene: TRBD1; v_gene: TRBV7-9
CDR3aa: CATSPKGGFNEQFF; CDR3nt: TGTGCCACCAGCCCTAAGGGGGGGTTCAATGAGCAGTTCTTC; j_gene: TRBJ2-1; abundance: -; len: 14; d_gene: -; v_gene: TRBV15
CDR3aa: CASKKAGGYEQFF; CDR3nt: TGTGCCAGCAAAAAAGCGGGAGGATATGAGCAGTTCTTC; j_gene: TRBJ2-1; abundance: many; len: 13; d_gene: TRBD2; v_gene: TRBV6-6
CDR3aa: CASSMTETTGTYGYTF; CDR3nt: TGTGCCAGCAGCATGACCGAGACTACGGGGACCTATGGCTACACCTTC; j_gene: TRBJ1-2; abundance: -; len: 16; d_gene: -; v_gene: TRBV11-2
CDR3aa: CASSLTGGNSNEQFF; CDR3nt: TGTGCCAGCAGCTTAACAGGGGGGAATTCCAATGAGCAGTTCTTC; j_gene: TRBJ2-1; abundance: -; len: 15; d_gene: TRBD1; v_gene: TRBV3-1
CDR3aa: CASSQLLPGLAGGGDTQYF; CDR3nt: TGTGCCAGCAGTCAGCTACTTCCGGGACTAGCGGGGGGAGGAGATACGCAGTATTTT; j_gene: TRBJ2-3; abundance: -; len: 19; d_gene: TRBD2; v_gene: TRBV6-4
CDR3aa: CASSQDPTSGSDEQYF; CDR3nt: TGTGCCAGCAGCCAAGATCCTACTAGCGGGAGTGACGAGCAGTACTTC; j_gene: TRBJ2-7; abundance: many; len: 16; d_gene: TRBD2; v_gene: TRBV4-2